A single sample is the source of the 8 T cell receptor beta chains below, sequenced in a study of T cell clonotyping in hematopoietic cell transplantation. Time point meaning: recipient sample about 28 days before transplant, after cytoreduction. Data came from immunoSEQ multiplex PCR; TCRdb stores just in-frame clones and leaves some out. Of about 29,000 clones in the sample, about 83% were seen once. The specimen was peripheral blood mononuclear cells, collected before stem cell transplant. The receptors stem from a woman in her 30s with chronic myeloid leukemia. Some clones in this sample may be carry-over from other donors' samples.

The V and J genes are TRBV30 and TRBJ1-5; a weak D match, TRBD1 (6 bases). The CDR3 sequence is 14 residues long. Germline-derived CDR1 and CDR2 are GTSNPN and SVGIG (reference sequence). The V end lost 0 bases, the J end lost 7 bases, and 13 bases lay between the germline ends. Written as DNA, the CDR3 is TGTGCCTGGAGTGTAGGAGGGGGTCGACAGCCCCAGCATTTT. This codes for CAWSVGGGRQPQHF.

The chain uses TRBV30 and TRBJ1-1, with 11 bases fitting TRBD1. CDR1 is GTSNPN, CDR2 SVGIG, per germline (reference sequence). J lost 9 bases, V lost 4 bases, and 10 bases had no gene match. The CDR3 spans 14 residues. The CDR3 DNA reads TGTGCCTGGAACTCGGGCGGACAGGGGGCCCAAGCTTTCTTT. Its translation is CAWNSGGQGAQAFF.

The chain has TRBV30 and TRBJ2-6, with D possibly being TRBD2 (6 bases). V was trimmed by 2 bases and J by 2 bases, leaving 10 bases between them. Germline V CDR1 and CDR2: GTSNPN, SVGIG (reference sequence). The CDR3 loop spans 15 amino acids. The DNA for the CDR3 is TGTGCCTGGAGTTCCACGGGGGCTGGGGCCAACGTCCTGACTTTC. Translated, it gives CAWSSTGAGANVLTF.

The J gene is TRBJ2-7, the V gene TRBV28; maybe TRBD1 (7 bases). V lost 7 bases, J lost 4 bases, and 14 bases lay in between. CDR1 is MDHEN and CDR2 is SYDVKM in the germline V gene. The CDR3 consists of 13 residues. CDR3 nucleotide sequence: TGTGCCAGCAAGGGGGGACAGCCTTACGAGCAGTACGTC. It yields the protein CASKGGQPYEQYV.

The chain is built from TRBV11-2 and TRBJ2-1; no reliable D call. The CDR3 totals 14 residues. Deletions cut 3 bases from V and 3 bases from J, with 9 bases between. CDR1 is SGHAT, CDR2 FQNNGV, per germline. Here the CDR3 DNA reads TGTGCCAGCAGCTTCGGTCTGGTCTACAATGAGCAGTTCTTC. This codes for CASSFGLVYNEQFF.

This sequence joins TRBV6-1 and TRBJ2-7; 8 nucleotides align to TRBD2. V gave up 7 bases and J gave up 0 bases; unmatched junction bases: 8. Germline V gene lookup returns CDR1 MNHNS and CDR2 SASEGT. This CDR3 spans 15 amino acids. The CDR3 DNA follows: TGTGCCAGCAATTCAGCGGGGGTAAACTCCTACGAGCAGTACGTC. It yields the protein CASNSAGVNSYEQYV.

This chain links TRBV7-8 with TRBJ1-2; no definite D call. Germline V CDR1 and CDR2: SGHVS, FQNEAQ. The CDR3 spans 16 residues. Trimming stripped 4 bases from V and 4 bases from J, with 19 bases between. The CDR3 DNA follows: TGTGCCAGCAGCTATCTATCCCACGGGCGGGTCTATGGCTACACCTTC. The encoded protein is CASSYLSHGRVYGYTF.

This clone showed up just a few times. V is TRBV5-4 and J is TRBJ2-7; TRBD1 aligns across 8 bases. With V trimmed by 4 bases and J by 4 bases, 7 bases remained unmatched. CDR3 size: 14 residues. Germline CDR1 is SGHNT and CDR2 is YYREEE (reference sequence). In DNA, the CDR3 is TGTGCCAGCAGCCCGGGACAGGACACATACGAGCAGTACGTC. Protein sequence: CASSPGQDTYEQYV.